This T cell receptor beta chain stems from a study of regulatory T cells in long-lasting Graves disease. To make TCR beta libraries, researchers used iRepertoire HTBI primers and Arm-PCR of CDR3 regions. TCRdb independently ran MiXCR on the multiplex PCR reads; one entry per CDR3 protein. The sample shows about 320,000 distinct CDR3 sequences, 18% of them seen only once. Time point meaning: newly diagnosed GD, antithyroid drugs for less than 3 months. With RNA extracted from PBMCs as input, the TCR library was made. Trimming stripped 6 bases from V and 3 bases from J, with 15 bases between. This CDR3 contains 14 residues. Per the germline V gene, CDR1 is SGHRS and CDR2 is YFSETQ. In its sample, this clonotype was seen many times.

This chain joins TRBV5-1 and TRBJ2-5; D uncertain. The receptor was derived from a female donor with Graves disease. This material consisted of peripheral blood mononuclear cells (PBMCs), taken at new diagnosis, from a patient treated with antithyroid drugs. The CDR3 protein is CASNPGRGKETQYF. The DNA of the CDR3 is TGCGCCAGCAACCCCGGCCGTGGGAAAGAGACCCAGTACTTC.